The present T cell receptor beta chain was sequenced within a study of blood T cell repertoires in COVID-19. How the authors handled the data: Researchers report that nucleated cell counts were estimated from reference gene primer amplification. TCRdb's table, derived via immunoSEQ multiplex PCR, lists solely in-frame clones and lacks some. V and J calls and clone size follow that table, whereas D and trimming were derived from the DNA. The sample has 130,000 or so clones, 75% to 90% seen once. This receptor was identified in a man aged 40-49 years with acute or convalescent COVID-19. The sequenced sample was peripheral blood.

The chain's CDR3 is CASSRAGDNSPLHF. The CDR3 region has the DNA TGTGCCAGCAGTCGGGCAGGGGATAATTCACCCCTCCACTTT. The chain links TRBV2 to TRBJ1-6, with a tentative D call TRBD1 (6 bases). CDR1 is SNHLY and CDR2 is FYNNEI in the germline V gene. The CDR3 totals 14 residues. With 5 bases removed from V and 5 bases from J, the gap between germline ends came to 10 bases.